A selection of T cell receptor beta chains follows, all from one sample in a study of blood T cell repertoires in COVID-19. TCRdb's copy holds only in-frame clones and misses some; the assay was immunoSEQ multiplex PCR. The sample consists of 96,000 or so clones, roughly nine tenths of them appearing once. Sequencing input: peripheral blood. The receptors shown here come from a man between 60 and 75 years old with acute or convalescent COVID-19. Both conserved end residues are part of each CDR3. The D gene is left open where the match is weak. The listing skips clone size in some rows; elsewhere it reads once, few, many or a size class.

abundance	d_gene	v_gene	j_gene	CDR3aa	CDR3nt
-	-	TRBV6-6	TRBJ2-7	CASSPSRNSYEQYF	TGTGCCAGCAGTCCGTCGAGGAACTCCTACGAGCAGTACTTC
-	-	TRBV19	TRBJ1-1	CASSIQSTEMNTEAFF	TGTGCCAGTAGTATTCAGAGTACGGAGATGAACACTGAAGCTTTCTTT
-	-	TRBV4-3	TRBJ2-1	CASSQERGGGEQFF	TGCGCCAGCAGCCAAGAGAGAGGAGGTGGTGAGCAGTTCTTC
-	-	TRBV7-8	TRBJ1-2	CASSPWGGSTDGYTF	TGTGCCAGCAGCCCCTGGGGTGGGAGCACTGATGGCTACACCTTC
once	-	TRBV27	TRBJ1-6	CASSLEGGMNSPLHF	TGTGCCAGCAGCCTCGAGGGGGGGATGAATTCACCCCTCCACTTT
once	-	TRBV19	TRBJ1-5	CASSIWRQPQHF	TGTGCCAGTAGTATCTGGCGGCAGCCCCAGCATTTT
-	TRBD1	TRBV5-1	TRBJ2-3	CASSLDGGGTGGTDTQYF	TGCGCCAGCAGCTTGGATGGCGGTGGGACAGGGGGCACAGATACGCAGTATTTT
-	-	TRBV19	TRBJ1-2	CASRLGHNTLYGYTF	TGTGCCAGTAGGTTGGGACACAATACCCTCTATGGCTACACCTTC
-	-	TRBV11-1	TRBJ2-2	CASSLLSYTGELFF	TGTGCCAGCAGCTTACTTAGCTACACCGGGGAGCTGTTTTTT
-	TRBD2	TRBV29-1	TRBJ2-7	CSVSSGTRGEQYF	TGCAGCGTTTCTAGCGGTACAAGGGGTGAGCAGTACTTC